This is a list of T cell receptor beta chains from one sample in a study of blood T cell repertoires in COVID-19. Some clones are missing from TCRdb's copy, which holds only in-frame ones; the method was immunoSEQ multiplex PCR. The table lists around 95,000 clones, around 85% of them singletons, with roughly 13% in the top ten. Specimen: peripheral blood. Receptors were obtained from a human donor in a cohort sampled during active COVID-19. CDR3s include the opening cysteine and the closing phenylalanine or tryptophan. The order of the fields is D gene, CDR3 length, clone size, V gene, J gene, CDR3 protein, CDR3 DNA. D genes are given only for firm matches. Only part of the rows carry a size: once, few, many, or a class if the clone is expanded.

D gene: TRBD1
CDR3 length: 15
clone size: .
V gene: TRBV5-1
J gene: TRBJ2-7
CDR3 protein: CASSLQGTGGYEQYF
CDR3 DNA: TGCGCCAGCAGCTTGCAAGGGACAGGGGGCTACGAGCAGTACTTC

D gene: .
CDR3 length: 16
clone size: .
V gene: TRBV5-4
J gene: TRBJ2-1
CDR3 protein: CASSPRTIRSYNEQFF
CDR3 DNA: TGTGCCAGCAGCCCCAGGACTATCCGCTCCTACAATGAGCAGTTCTTC

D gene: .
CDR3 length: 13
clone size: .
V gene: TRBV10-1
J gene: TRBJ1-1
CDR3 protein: CASRYSSNTEAFF
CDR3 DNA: TGCGCCAGCAGATACAGCTCGAACACTGAAGCTTTCTTT

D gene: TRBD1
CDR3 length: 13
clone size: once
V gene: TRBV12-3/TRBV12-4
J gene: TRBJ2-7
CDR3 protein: CASTLAQGYEQYF
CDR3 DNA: TGTGCCAGTACTCTGGCACAGGGGTACGAGCAGTACTTC

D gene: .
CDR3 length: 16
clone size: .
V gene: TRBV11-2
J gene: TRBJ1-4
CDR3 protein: CASSLGALRTNEKLFF
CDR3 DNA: TGTGCCAGCAGCTTAGGGGCACTCCGGACTAATGAAAAACTGTTTTTT

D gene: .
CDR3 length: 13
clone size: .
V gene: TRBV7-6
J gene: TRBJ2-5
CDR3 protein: CASSLQGSGTQYF
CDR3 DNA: TGTGCCAGCAGCTTACAGGGTTCGGGGACCCAGTACTTC

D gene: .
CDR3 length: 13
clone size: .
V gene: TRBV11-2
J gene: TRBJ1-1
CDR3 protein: CASSLYRGTEAFF
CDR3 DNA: TGTGCCAGCAGCTTATATAGGGGGACTGAAGCTTTCTTT

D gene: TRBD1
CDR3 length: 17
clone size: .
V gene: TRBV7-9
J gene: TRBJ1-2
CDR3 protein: CASSSTGGDSQPYGYTF
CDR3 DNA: TGTGCCAGCAGCTCCACAGGGGGCGACTCCCAGCCGTATGGCTACACCTTC

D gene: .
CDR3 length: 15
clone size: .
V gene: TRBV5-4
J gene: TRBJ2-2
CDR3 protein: CASSLGQRNTGELFF
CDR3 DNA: TGTGCCAGCAGCTTGGGGCAGCGCAACACCGGGGAGCTGTTTTTT

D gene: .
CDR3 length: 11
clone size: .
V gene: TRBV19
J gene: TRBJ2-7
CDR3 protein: CASSARQEKYF
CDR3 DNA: TGTGCCAGTAGTGCCCGACAGGAGAAGTACTTC

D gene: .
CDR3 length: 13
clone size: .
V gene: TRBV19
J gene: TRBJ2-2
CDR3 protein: CASRIGGTGELFF
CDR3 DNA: TGTGCCAGTAGAATCGGGGGCACCGGGGAGCTGTTTTTT

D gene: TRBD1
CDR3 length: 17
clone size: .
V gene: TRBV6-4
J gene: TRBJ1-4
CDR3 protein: CASSDLRDRGHHEKLFF
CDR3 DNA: TGTGCCAGCAGTGACCTAAGAGACAGGGGGCATCATGAAAAACTGTTTTTT

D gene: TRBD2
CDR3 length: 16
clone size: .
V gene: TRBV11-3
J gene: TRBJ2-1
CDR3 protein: CASSLDSGSGYNEQFF
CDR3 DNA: TGTGCCAGCAGCTTAGATTCCGGTAGCGGGTACAATGAGCAGTTCTTC

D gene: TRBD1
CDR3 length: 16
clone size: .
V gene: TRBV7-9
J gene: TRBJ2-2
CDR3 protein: CASSSQGALNTGELFF
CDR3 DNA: TGTGCCAGCAGCTCTCAGGGGGCCCTCAACACCGGGGAGCTGTTTTTT

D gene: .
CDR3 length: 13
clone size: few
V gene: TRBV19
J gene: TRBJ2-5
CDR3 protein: CASSRGLQETQYF
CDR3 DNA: TGTGCCAGTAGTAGGGGACTGCAAGAGACCCAGTACTTC

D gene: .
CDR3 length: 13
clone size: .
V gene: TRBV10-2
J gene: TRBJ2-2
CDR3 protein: CASSEAGSGELFF
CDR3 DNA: TGCGCCAGCAGTGAGGCCGGGTCCGGGGAGCTGTTTTTT

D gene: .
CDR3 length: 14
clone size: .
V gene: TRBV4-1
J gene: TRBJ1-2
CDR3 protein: CASSPSGQSYGYTF
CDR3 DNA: TGCGCCAGCAGCCCAAGTGGGCAAAGCTATGGCTACACCTTC

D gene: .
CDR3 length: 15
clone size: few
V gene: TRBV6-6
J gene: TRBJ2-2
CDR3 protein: CASSYDIGKTGELFF
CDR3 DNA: TGTGCCAGCAGTTACGACATCGGGAAAACCGGGGAGCTGTTTTTT

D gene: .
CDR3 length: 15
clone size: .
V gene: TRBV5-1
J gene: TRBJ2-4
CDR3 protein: CASSLANRAADIQYF
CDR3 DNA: TGCGCCAGCAGCTTGGCCAACAGGGCCGCGGACATTCAGTACTTC

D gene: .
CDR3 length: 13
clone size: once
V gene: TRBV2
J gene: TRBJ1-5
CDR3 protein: CASTVDRMEPQHF
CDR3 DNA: TGTGCCAGCACCGTTGACAGGATGGAGCCCCAGCATTTT

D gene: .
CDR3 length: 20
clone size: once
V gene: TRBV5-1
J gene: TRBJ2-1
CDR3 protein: CASSGLGTAYGLAGYNEQFF
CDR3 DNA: TGCGCCAGCTCCGGACTAGGGACAGCATACGGGCTAGCGGGTTACAATGAGCAGTTCTTC

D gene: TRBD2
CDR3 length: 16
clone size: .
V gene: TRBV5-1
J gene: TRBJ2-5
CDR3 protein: CASSSYTSGFQETQYF
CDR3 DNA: TGCGCCAGCAGCTCCTATACTAGCGGATTCCAAGAGACCCAGTACTTC